This is a list of T cell receptor beta chains from one sample in a study of blood T cell repertoires in COVID-19. Data came from immunoSEQ multiplex PCR; TCRdb stores just in-frame clones and leaves some out. The sample contains 240,000 or so clones, about 80% of which appear only once. Sequenced: peripheral blood. All receptors derive from a woman of 80 years or more with acute or convalescent COVID-19. Both conserved end residues are part of each CDR3. D genes are given only for firm matches. Size tells how often a clone was seen (once, few, many) or the class of an expanded clone, and some rows leave it out.

d_call j_call clone_size v_call cdr3_aa cdr3_nt
TRBD1 TRBJ2-2 NA TRBV5-1 CASSPGQALNTGELFF TGCGCCAGCAGCCCGGGACAGGCCCTGAACACCGGGGAGCTGTTTTTT
NA TRBJ1-1 NA TRBV6-1 CASSEQGRTEAFF TGTGCCAGCAGTGAACAGGGTAGAACTGAAGCTTTCTTT
NA TRBJ1-2 NA TRBV4-2 CASSQDLLTVNYGYTF TGTGCCAGCAGCCAAGATCTCCTAACCGTTAACTATGGCTACACCTTC
TRBD1 TRBJ2-5 NA TRBV19 CASSIGQGAETQYF TGTGCCAGTAGTATAGGACAGGGGGCTGAGACCCAGTACTTC
TRBD1 TRBJ1-5 NA TRBV19 CASSRPGQGSYSNQPQHF TGTGCCAGTAGTCGGCCGGGACAGGGGTCCTATAGCAATCAGCCCCAGCATTTT
TRBD2 TRBJ2-7 few TRBV5-4 CASSRQGRAGVYEQYF TGTGCCAGCAGCCGCCAGGGGCGAGCGGGGGTTTACGAGCAGTACTTC
TRBD2 TRBJ2-5 NA TRBV6-1 CASSEGLAGFQETQYF TGTGCCAGCAGTGAAGGACTAGCGGGGTTCCAAGAGACCCAGTACTTC
TRBD1 TRBJ2-3 NA TRBV6-5 CASSFTTGASTDTQYF TGTGCCAGCAGTTTTACGACAGGGGCTAGCACAGATACGCAGTATTTT
NA TRBJ2-7 NA TRBV6-1 CASTYGGGAGYEQYF TGTGCCAGCACCTACGGAGGGGGGGCCGGCTACGAGCAGTACTTC
TRBD1 TRBJ1-4 NA TRBV5-1 CASSPRTTQGEKLFF TGCGCCAGCAGCCCGCGGACCACACAGGGGGAAAAACTGTTTTTT
NA TRBJ1-3 NA TRBV2 CASSEVGLSGNTIYF TGTGCCAGCAGTGAAGTCGGACTCTCTGGAAACACCATATATTTT
NA TRBJ2-6 NA TRBV6-5 CASSYTGNAGANVLTF TGTGCCAGCAGTTATACAGGGAATGCTGGGGCCAACGTCCTGACTTTC
NA TRBJ1-6 NA TRBV2 CASSPEGRSGSPLHF TGTGCCAGCAGTCCGGAAGGGAGGTCTGGTTCACCCCTCCACTTT
NA TRBJ1-3 NA TRBV7-9 CASTYTRSGNTIYF TGTGCCAGCACCTACACCCGCTCTGGAAACACCATATATTTT
NA TRBJ1-1 NA TRBV4-1 CASSQDPRGHEAFF TGCGCCAGCAGCCAAGACCCCAGGGGCCATGAAGCTTTCTTT
NA TRBJ2-7 few TRBV11-2 CASSLGRGPSYEQYF TGTGCCAGCAGCTTAGGGCGGGGGCCCTCCTACGAGCAGTACTTC
TRBD1 TRBJ1-3 NA TRBV23-1 CASKSTGGFGNTIYF TGCGCCAGCAAATCGACAGGGGGCTTTGGAAACACCATATATTTT
NA TRBJ1-1 many TRBV2 CASSEGPSKAMNTEAFF TGTGCCAGCAGTGAGGGGCCCTCTAAAGCTATGAACACTGAAGCTTTCTTT
NA TRBJ1-3 many TRBV6-5 CASSYSQEAGNTIYF TGTGCCAGCAGTTACAGTCAAGAGGCTGGAAACACCATATATTTT
TRBD2 TRBJ2-1 NA TRBV10-2 CASSGGLAGDNEQFF TGCGCCAGCAGCGGGGGACTAGCGGGAGACAATGAGCAGTTCTTC
TRBD1 TRBJ1-5 once TRBV18 CASSPRQGEPQHF TGTGCCAGCTCACCGAGACAGGGGGAGCCCCAGCATTTT
NA TRBJ1-3 NA TRBV6-5 CASSMRTAGNTIYF TGTGCCAGCAGTATGCGGACAGCCGGAAACACCATATATTTT
NA TRBJ2-6 NA TRBV19 CASTPPGRSGANVLTF TGTGCCAGTACCCCCCCCGGTCGCTCTGGGGCCAACGTCCTGACTTTC
TRBD1 TRBJ2-5 NA TRBV7-2 CASSLYRGLNGETQYF TGTGCCAGCAGCTTATACAGGGGCCTGAACGGGGAGACCCAGTACTTC
NA TRBJ1-5 few TRBV30 CAWRSQGNQPQHF TGTGCCTGGAGAAGCCAGGGCAATCAGCCCCAGCATTTT
TRBD1 TRBJ1-6 NA TRBV7-2 CASSPHPNRGVGPLHF TGTGCCAGCAGCCCCCATCCAAACAGGGGGGTCGGACCCCTCCACTTT
NA TRBJ1-1 NA TRBV9 CASSVGVFDTEAFF TGTGCCAGCAGCGTAGGCGTGTTTGACACTGAAGCTTTCTTT
TRBD1 TRBJ1-2 once TRBV5-4 CASRFGQGAYGYTF TGTGCCAGCAGGTTTGGACAGGGAGCATATGGCTACACCTTC
NA TRBJ1-2 NA TRBV15 CATSRARDYGYTF TGTGCCACCAGCAGAGCCAGGGATTATGGCTACACCTTC
NA TRBJ1-2 NA TRBV5-1 CASSLAGGRADGYTF TGCGCCAGCAGCTTGGCCGGAGGGAGGGCCGATGGCTACACCTTC
NA TRBJ2-3 NA TRBV12-5 CASGLRRDPTDTQYF TGTGCTAGTGGTTTGAGGAGGGACCCCACAGATACGCAGTATTTT
TRBD2 TRBJ2-3 once TRBV9 CASSVVGLAGRATQYF TGTGCCAGCAGCGTAGTAGGACTAGCGGGTCGCGCCACGCAGTATTTT
NA TRBJ2-3 once TRBV11-1 CASSTTPSTDTQYF TGTGCCAGCAGCACAACACCGAGCACAGATACGCAGTATTTT
NA TRBJ2-7 NA TRBV5-1 CASSLDREAYEQYF TGCGCCAGCAGCTTGGACAGGGAAGCCTACGAGCAGTACTTC
TRBD1 TRBJ1-6 NA TRBV27 CASKREAGTGVNSPLHF TGTGCCAGCAAAAGGGAGGCCGGGACAGGGGTTAATTCACCCCTCCACTTT
TRBD2 TRBJ2-5 NA TRBV5-1 CASGASGRARETQYF TGCGCCAGCGGGGCTAGCGGGAGGGCCCGGGAGACCCAGTACTTC
NA TRBJ1-3 NA TRBV18 CASSEAVRSTGSGNTIYF TGTGCCAGCTCCGAAGCTGTAAGGTCTACAGGATCTGGAAACACCATATATTTT
TRBD2 TRBJ2-3 NA TRBV18 CASSPTRAGGVVSRRTDTQYF TGTGCCAGCTCACCAACAAGAGCGGGGGGGGTTGTATCGAGGAGAACAGATACGCAGTATTTT
NA TRBJ2-5 NA TRBV24-1 CATSEGGDQETQYF TGTGCCACCAGTGAAGGAGGGGACCAAGAGACCCAGTACTTC
TRBD1 TRBJ1-4 NA TRBV5-1 CASRTGSNEKLFF TGCGCCAGCAGGACAGGGTCTAATGAAAAACTGTTTTTT
NA TRBJ2-3 NA TRBV19 CASSIGREDTQYF TGTGCCAGTAGTATAGGAAGGGAGGATACGCAGTATTTT
NA TRBJ2-7 few TRBV6-1 CASSESHHYEQYF TGTGCCAGCAGTGAAAGCCACCACTACGAGCAGTACTTC
TRBD2 TRBJ2-1 NA TRBV6-5 CASRLAGDNEQFF TGTGCCAGCAGATTAGCGGGGGACAATGAGCAGTTCTTC
NA TRBJ1-1 NA TRBV5-1 CASSSQGSTEAFF TGCGCCAGCAGCTCCCAGGGGTCCACTGAAGCTTTCTTT
TRBD1 TRBJ2-4 NA TRBV28 CASSQQGVGVKNIQYF TGTGCCAGCAGCCAACAGGGGGTTGGTGTCAAAAACATTCAGTACTTC